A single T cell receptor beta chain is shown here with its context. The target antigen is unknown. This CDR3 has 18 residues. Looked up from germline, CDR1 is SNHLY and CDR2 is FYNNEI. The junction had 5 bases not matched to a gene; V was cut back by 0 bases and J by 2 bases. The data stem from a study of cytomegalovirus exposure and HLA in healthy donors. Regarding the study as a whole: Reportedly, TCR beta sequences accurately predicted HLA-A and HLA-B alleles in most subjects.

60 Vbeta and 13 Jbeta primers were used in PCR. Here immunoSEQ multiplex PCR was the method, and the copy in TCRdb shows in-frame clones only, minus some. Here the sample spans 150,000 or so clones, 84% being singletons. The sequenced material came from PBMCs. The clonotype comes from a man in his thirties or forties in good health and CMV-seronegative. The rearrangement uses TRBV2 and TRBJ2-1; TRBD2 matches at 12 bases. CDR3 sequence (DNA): TGTGCCAGCAGTGAAGCGCTTCTAGCGGGAGGGCCCTACAATGAGCAGTTCTTC. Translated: CASSEALLAGGPYNEQFF.